What follows describes a single TCR beta chain. The sample is drawn from a study of T cell changes during pregnancy in multiple sclerosis. Repertoires were generated with immunoSEQ multiplex PCR, while TCRdb's copy carries only in-frame clones and drops some. The table lists about 40,000 clones, about nine tenths of them singletons, with about 4.7% in the top ten. This clonotype was obtained from a female donor in good health, enrolled as a control in a pregnancy study. The starting material was peripheral blood, obtained in the second trimester of pregnancy.

The CDR3 spells CASRYPTGTVYGYTF. The CDR3 DNA reads TGTGCCAGCAGGTATCCAACCGGGACAGTATATGGCTACACCTTC. The rearrangement uses TRBV6-5 and TRBJ1-2; TRBD1 matches at 7 bases. CDR1 MNHEY and CDR2 SVGAGI come from the germline V gene. V trimming: 6 bases; J trimming: 5 bases; junction bases outside the gene matches: 12. This CDR3 region has 15 residues.